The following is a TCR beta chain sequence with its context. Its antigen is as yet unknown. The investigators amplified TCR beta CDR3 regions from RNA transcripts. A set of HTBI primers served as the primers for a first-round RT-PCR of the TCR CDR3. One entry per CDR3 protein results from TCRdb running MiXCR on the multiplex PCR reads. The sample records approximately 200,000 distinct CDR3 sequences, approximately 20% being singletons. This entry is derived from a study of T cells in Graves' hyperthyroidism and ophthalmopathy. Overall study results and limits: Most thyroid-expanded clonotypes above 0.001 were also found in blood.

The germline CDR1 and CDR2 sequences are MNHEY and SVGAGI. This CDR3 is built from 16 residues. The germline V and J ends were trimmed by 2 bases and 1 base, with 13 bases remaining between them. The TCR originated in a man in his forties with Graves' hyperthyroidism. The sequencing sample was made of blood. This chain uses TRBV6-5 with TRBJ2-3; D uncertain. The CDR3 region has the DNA TGTGCCAGCAGTTACCCTCCGGAGTTTGGCACAGATACGCAGTATTTT. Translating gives CASSYPPEFGTDTQYF.